This TCR beta chain was captured in a study of T cells after yellow fever vaccination. MiXCR, run by TCRdb on the 5' RACE reads, gives a single entry per CDR3 protein. This table holds roughly 500,000 distinct CDR3 sequences, roughly 19% found once. This clonotype was seen a few times. With 5 bases removed from V and 8 bases from J, the gap between germline ends came to 12 bases. CDR3 length equals 12 residues. Germline lookup yields CDR1 SGHTA and CDR2 FQGNSA. The TCR comes from a man younger than 40 who received the YFV17D yellow fever vaccine. Sequencing used PBMCs, obtained 15 days after the yellow fever booster vaccination. This rearrangement joins TRBV7-2 to TRBJ1-2; D is unresolved. The CDR3 DNA sequence: TGTGCCAGCAGCATAGAGGGTCGGGGCTACACCTTC. As protein: CASSIEGRGYTF. The whole variable domain, remainder taken from reference TRBV7-2 and TRBJ1-2, is GAGVSQSPSNKVTEKGKDVELRCDPISGHTALYWYRQSLGQGLEFLIYFQGNSAPDKSGLPSDRFSAERTGGSVSTLTIQRTQQEDSAVYLCASSIEGRGYTFGSGTRLTVV.